Below, 11 T cell receptor beta chains from the same sample are listed, as sequenced in a study of T cell clones after liver transplantation. Profiling relied on immunoSEQ multiplex PCR, and the TCRdb table lists in-frame clones only, not all of them. The sample carries roughly 80,000 clones, 65% to 85% recorded once. The sample was CD4+ T cells from blood, taken 45 to 46 months after liver transplant. The receptors originated from a human patient who received a liver transplant. Some T cells may possibly be graft donor cells.

The chain joins TRBV28 to TRBJ2-1; 9 bases are shared with TRBD1. In germline, CDR1 is MDHEN, CDR2 SYDVKM. With 5 bases clipped from V and 0 bases from J, the junction kept 5 bases outside the gene matches. This CDR3 spans 16 amino acids. The CDR3 bases are TGTGCCAGCAGTCCGACAGGGGGAATCTCCTACAATGAGCAGTTCTTC. Its protein is CASSPTGGISYNEQFF.

The J gene is TRBJ1-2, the V gene TRBV2; TRBD1 is a possible D gene (6 bases). The CDR3 is 13 amino acids. V lost 6 bases to trimming and J lost 9 bases, with 17 bases between them. Germline V gene sequence: CDR1 SNHLY, CDR2 FYNNEI. CDR3 DNA sequence: TGTGCCAGCAGAAAAGACAGGACCCCTAGCTACACCTTC. Its protein is CASRKDRTPSYTF. Full variable domain (outside the CDR3, taken from reference TRBV2 and TRBJ1-2): EPEVTQTPSHQVTQMGQEVILRCVPISNHLYFYWYRQILGQKVEFLVSFYNNEISEKSEIFDDQFSVERPDGSNFTLKIRSTKLEDSAMYFCASRKDRTPSYTFGSGTRLTVV.

The chain links TRBV6-6 to TRBJ2-3; D call uncertain. The germline gives CDR1 MNHNY, CDR2 SVGAGI (reference sequence). CDR3 length equals 11 residues. V dropped 4 bases and J dropped 4 bases, with 3 bases sitting between them. The DNA of the CDR3 is TGTGCCAGCAGTTTGGCAGATACGCAGTATTTT. Translation: CASSLADTQYF.

The V and J genes are TRBV6-6 and TRBJ1-2; D unresolved. The germline V and J ends were trimmed by 2 bases and 7 bases, with 11 bases remaining between them. The CDR3 contains 13 residues. Germline V gene sequence: CDR1 MNHNY, CDR2 SVGAGI (reference sequence). The CDR3 spells CASSYGLGSGYTF. CDR3 nucleotide sequence: TGTGCCAGCAGTTACGGGCTGGGTAGTGGCTACACCTTC.

The V call is TRBV9, the J call TRBJ2-2, with 7 bases fitting TRBD1. This CDR3 comprises 15 residues. V lost 3 bases and J lost 2; bases outside the gene matches: 4. The V gene's germline CDR1 is SGDLS and CDR2 YYNGEE. The CDR3 protein is CASSARDSNTGELFF. In nucleotides, the CDR3 is TGTGCCAGCAGCGCCAGGGACAGTAACACCGGGGAGCTGTTTTTT.

The chain employs TRBV19 and TRBJ1-1; D not resolved. The V end was cut by 2 bases, the J end by 4 bases, with 11 bases between. Germline V gene data show CDR1 as LNHDA and CDR2 as SQIVND (reference sequence). The CDR3 spans 14 residues. The CDR3 sequence is CASSITGIGTEAFF. CDR3 coding DNA: TGTGCCAGTAGTATAACGGGGATAGGCACTGAAGCTTTCTTT.

The gene calls are TRBV5-1 and TRBJ2-3; TRBD2 agrees at 8 bases. CDR3 length equals 15 residues. V shed 8 bases and J 0 bases; nucleotides not matched to a gene: 8. CDR1 is SGHRS, CDR2 YFSETQ, per germline. This chain's CDR3 is CASTRLASSTDTQYF. CDR3 in DNA: TGCGCCAGTACAAGACTAGCGTCTAGCACAGATACGCAGTATTTT.

The chain employs TRBV7-8 and TRBJ1-1; a possible D gene is TRBD1 (5 bases). The CDR3 extends over 14 amino acids. Germline-derived CDR1 and CDR2 are SGHVS and FQNEAQ. V was shortened by 3 bases and J by 7 bases, with 15 bases between the two germline ends. The CDR3 sequence: CASSLKLGPIEAFF. The CDR3 bases are TGTGCCAGCAGCTTGAAGCTGGGGCCGATTGAAGCTTTCTTT. Together with reference TRBV7-8 and TRBJ1-1, the CDR3 gives the full variable domain: GAGVSQSPRYKVAKRGQDVALRCDPISGHVSLFWYQQALGQGPEFLTYFQNEAQLDKSGLPSDRFFAERPEGSVSTLKIQRTQQEDSAVYLCASSLKLGPIEAFFGQGTRLTVV.

This clone appeared once. The chain couples TRBV11-2 to TRBJ1-1, with a tentative D call TRBD1 (6 bases). The germline V and J ends were trimmed by 5 bases and 5 bases, with 12 bases remaining between them. Germline V gene lookup returns CDR1 SGHAT and CDR2 FQNNGV. The CDR3 length is 13 residues. The CDR3 reads CASSGGGRTEAFF. CDR3 coding DNA: TGTGCCAGCAGCGGAGGGGGGCGGACTGAAGCTTTCTTT.

Worth noting for this clone: The junction shows a germline mismatch at one end, possibly a read error. This chain connects TRBV29-1 to TRBJ1-2; 7 bases fit TRBD1. The CDR3 is 11 amino acids. Germline CDR1 SQVTM, CDR2 ANQGSEA. The DNA for the CDR3 is TGCAGCGTTGGAATGGGACAGAGAGGGGACTTC. Amino acid sequence: CSVGMGQRGDF.

This chain uses TRBV21-1 with TRBJ2-6; TRBD2, the D gene given by the table, was not confirmed from the DNA. TRBV21-1 is a known pseudogene. This CDR3 is built from 18 residues. For the CDR3, the DNA is TGTGCCAGCAGTTCCGCAATAGCTACAACAAGTCGGGCCAACGTCCTGACTTTC. Protein product: CASSSAIATTSRANVLTF.